Listed below are T cell receptor beta chains from one sample, sequenced in a study of blood T cell repertoires in COVID-19. The repertoire was sequenced with immunoSEQ multiplex PCR; TCRdb's copy has only in-frame clones and lacks some. The sample records roughly 53,000 clones, 60% to 80% being singletons. Sequences were obtained from peripheral blood. The receptors shown here come from an older man with active or convalescent COVID-19. The CDR3 runs from the conserved cysteine through the conserved F or W. Fields, in order: clone size, J gene, D gene, V gene, CDR3 DNA, CDR3 protein. The D gene is left open where the match is weak. Expanded clones get a size class; other rows say once, few or many, or leave the size out.

once | TRBJ2-1 | NA | TRBV6-4 | TGTGCCAGCAGTTCCGAGGGAGGCTCCTACAATGAGCAGTTCTTC | CASSSEGGSYNEQFF
NA | TRBJ2-5 | NA | TRBV4-3 | TGCGCCAGCAGCCAAGATCTTGGGCTAGCTGGGGAGACCCAGTACTTC | CASSQDLGLAGETQYF
NA | TRBJ2-2 | NA | TRBV21-1 | TGTGCCAGCAGCACACGACAGGCCGCGAACACCGGGGAGCTGTTTTTT | CASSTRQAANTGELFF
once | TRBJ2-3 | TRBD2 | TRBV6-5 | TGTGCCAGCAGCCGGACTAGATCAGATACGCAGTATTTT | CASSRTRSDTQYF
NA | TRBJ2-2 | NA | TRBV7-2 | TGTGCCAGCAGCTCAATCTCAGGGGTTAACACCGGGGAGCTGTTTTTT | CASSSISGVNTGELFF
NA | TRBJ1-1 | NA | TRBV13 | TGTGCCAGCAGCTTTAGGGGGTACACTGAAGCTTTCTTT | CASSFRGYTEAFF
NA | TRBJ1-5 | NA | TRBV19 | TGTGCCAGTAGTAATCCAAGCAATCAGCCCCAGCATTTT | CASSNPSNQPQHF
NA | TRBJ1-6 | NA | TRBV10-2 | TGCGCCAGCAGTGCAAACTTCGAAATAAGGACAGCAGATTCACCCCTCCACTTT | CASSANFEIRTADSPLHF
once | TRBJ2-5 | TRBD1 | TRBV7-9 | TGTGCCAGCAGCTTAGGAGGACCGAGGACAGGGTCCCAAGAGACCCAGTACTTC | CASSLGGPRTGSQETQYF
once | TRBJ1-3 | NA | TRBV5-1 | TGCGCCAGCTCGACGGGAAGCTCTGGAAACACCATATATTTT | CASSTGSSGNTIYF
once | TRBJ1-1 | NA | TRBV15 | TGTGCCACCAGCAGAGGGGGCACGGACACTGAAGCTTTCTTT | CATSRGGTDTEAFF
once | TRBJ2-5 | NA | TRBV30 | TGTGCCTGGAGTCCCCGGGGAGAGACCCAGTACTTC | CAWSPRGETQYF
NA | TRBJ1-1 | NA | TRBV7-2 | TGTGCCAGCAGCCTGAAATCGGGGGGGATGGACACTGAAGCTTTCTTT | CASSLKSGGMDTEAFF
NA | TRBJ1-2 | TRBD1 | TRBV19 | TGTGCCAGTAGCACGACAGGGGCTGAGGGTTATGGCTACACCTTC | CASSTTGAEGYGYTF
NA | TRBJ2-2 | NA | TRBV19 | TGTGCCAGTAGTAGCGGGACGAACACCGGGGAGCTGTTTTTT | CASSSGTNTGELFF
NA | TRBJ1-3 | NA | TRBV5-4 | TGTGCCAGCAGCCTTGGACAGAGTGGAAACACCATATATTTT | CASSLGQSGNTIYF
NA | TRBJ1-5 | TRBD1 | TRBV19 | TGTGCCAGCGCGACTCGTCACCCTCGGGACAGCCTAAATCAGCCCCAGCATTTT | CASATRHPRDSLNQPQHF
NA | TRBJ1-1 | TRBD1 | TRBV7-2 | TGTGCCAGCAGACCCACAGGGGGCGCCCTGGAAGCTTTCTTT | CASRPTGGALEAFF
NA | TRBJ2-3 | TRBD2 | TRBV7-9 | TGTGCCAGCAGAGGGACTAGCGGGCGCTGGGTAACGCAGTATTTT | CASRGTSGRWVTQYF
NA | TRBJ1-4 | NA | TRBV4-3 | TGCGCCAGCAGCCAAGAAGGATGGCAGGGTCCCGAAAAACTGTTTTTT | CASSQEGWQGPEKLFF
NA | TRBJ2-4 | NA | TRBV2 | TGTGCCAGCAGTGTGTATGTAGCCAAAAACATTCAGTACTTC | CASSVYVAKNIQYF
NA | TRBJ2-3 | TRBD1 | TRBV12-3/TRBV12-4 | TGTGCCAGCACGGGACAGAACACAGATACGCAGTATTTT | CASTGQNTDTQYF
NA | TRBJ1-4 | TRBD1 | TRBV14 | TGTGCCAGCAGCCAAGCCACAGGGGTGGCGGATGAAAAACTGTTTTTT | CASSQATGVADEKLFF
NA | TRBJ1-5 | NA | TRBV6-1 | TGTGCCAGCACCCCGGAGAGGGAGACGATTCAGCCCCAGCATTTT | CASTPERETIQPQHF
NA | TRBJ1-3 | NA | TRBV6-5 | TGTGCCAGCAGTCGTTACAGTGACTCTGGAAACACCATATATTTT | CASSRYSDSGNTIYF
once | TRBJ2-7 | TRBD1 | TRBV5-1 | TGCGCCAGCAGCTTTTCGGACAGGGGGCGTGAGCAGTACTTC | CASSFSDRGREQYF
few | TRBJ1-1 | NA | TRBV30 | TGTGCCGAAGCGAATTACGGCACTGAAGCTTTCTTT | CAEANYGTEAFF
few | TRBJ2-7 | NA | TRBV4-1 | TGCGCCAGCAGCCAAGAATGGGGCACCGTCACCTACGAGCAGTACTTC | CASSQEWGTVTYEQYF
many | TRBJ2-7 | TRBD2 | TRBV4-3 | TGCGCCAGCAGCCAGGATTATGCCGGGACTAGCGGGGGGAGACACTACGAGCAGTACTTC | CASSQDYAGTSGGRHYEQYF
few | TRBJ1-1 | NA | TRBV28 | TGTGCCAGCACTCCAGGGTTTTTTACTGAAGCTTTCTTT | CASTPGFFTEAFF
NA | TRBJ1-1 | NA | TRBV12-3/TRBV12-4 | TGTGCCAGCAGTTCGGGTGCCCCTTTTGAAGCTTTCTTT | CASSSGAPFEAFF
NA | TRBJ2-1 | TRBD1 | TRBV11-3 | TGTGCCAGCAGCTTGGAGGGGACAGGGTCCTACAATGAGCAGTTCTTC | CASSLEGTGSYNEQFF
NA | TRBJ1-4 | NA | TRBV3-1/TRBV3-2 | TGTGCCAGCAGCCAAGAACAGGGCACTAATGAAAAACTGTTTTTT | CASSQEQGTNEKLFF
NA | TRBJ2-1 | NA | TRBV6-2/TRBV6-3 | TGTGCCAGCAGTTACTGGGGGCCGAATGAGCAGTTCTTC | CASSYWGPNEQFF
NA | TRBJ1-4 | NA | TRBV5-5 | TGTGCCAGCAGAAGAAGGACAGCAAATAATGAAAAACTGTTTTTT | CASRRRTANNEKLFF
NA | TRBJ1-5 | NA | TRBV28 | TGTGCCAGCAGGGGCAATCCTGGCAATCAGCCCCAGCATTTT | CASRGNPGNQPQHF
NA | TRBJ1-2 | NA | TRBV24-1 | TGTGCCACCAGTCGTGCAGGGTCGGCTGGCTACACCTTC | CATSRAGSAGYTF
once | TRBJ1-2 | NA | TRBV19 | TGTGCCAGTAGCAGGGAGGGGGGTGGTTTTGGCTACACCTTC | CASSREGGGFGYTF
NA | TRBJ2-7 | NA | TRBV6-5 | TGTGCCAGCAGCCTGGACAGTCCCTACGAGCAGTACTTC | CASSLDSPYEQYF
few | TRBJ2-7 | NA | TRBV7-7 | TGTGCTAGCAGCTTGCGGGCGGGGTCCTCCTACGAGCAGTACTTC | CASSLRAGSSYEQYF
few | TRBJ1-6 | NA | TRBV11-1 | TGTGCCAGCAGCTTGACAGGAAATAATTCACCCCTCCACTTT | CASSLTGNNSPLHF
NA | TRBJ2-3 | NA | TRBV21-1 | TGTGCCAGCAGCAAAGTAGGGGGAGATACGCAGTATTTT | CASSKVGGDTQYF